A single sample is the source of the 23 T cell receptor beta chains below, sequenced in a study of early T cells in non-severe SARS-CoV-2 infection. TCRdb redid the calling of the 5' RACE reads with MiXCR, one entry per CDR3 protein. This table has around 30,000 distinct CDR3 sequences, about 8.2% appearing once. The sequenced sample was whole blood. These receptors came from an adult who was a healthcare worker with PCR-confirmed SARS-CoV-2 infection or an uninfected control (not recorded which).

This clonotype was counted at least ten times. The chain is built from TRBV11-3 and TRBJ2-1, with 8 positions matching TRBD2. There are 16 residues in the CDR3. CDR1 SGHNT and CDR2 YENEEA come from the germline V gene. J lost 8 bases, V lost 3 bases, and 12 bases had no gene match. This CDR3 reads CASSLGGTRFADEQFF. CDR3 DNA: TGTGCCAGCAGCTTGGGGGGGACTAGGTTCGCGGATGAGCAGTTCTTC.

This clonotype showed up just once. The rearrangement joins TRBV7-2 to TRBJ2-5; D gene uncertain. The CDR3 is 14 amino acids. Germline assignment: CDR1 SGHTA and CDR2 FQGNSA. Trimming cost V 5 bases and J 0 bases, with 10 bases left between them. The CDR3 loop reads CASSKNGDQETQYF. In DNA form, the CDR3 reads TGTGCCAGCAGCAAAAATGGGGACCAAGAGACCCAGTACTTC.

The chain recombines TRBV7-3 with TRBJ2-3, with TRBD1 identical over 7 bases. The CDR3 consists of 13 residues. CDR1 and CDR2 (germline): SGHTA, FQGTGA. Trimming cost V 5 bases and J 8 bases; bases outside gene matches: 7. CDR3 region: CASSPRTGGTQYF. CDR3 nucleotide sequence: TGTGCCAGCAGCCCGAGGACAGGCGGTACGCAGTATTTT. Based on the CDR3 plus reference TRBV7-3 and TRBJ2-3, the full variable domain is GAGVSQTPSNKVTEKGKYVELRCDPISGHTALYWYRQSLGQGPEFLIYFQGTGAADDSGLPNDRFFAVRPEGSVSTLKIQRTERGDSAVYLCASSPRTGGTQYFGPGTRLTVL.

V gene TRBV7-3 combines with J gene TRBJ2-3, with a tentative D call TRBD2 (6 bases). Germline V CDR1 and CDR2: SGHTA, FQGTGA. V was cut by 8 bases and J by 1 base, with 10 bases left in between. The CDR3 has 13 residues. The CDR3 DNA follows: TGTGCCAGCTGGCGGGGATGCACAGATACGCAGTATTTT. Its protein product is CASWRGCTDTQYF.

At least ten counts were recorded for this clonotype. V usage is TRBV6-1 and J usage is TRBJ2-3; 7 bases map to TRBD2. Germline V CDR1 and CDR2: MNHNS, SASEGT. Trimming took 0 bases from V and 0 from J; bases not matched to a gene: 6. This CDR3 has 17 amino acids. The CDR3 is CASSEAWGEGSTDTQYF. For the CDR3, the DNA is TGTGCCAGCAGTGAAGCTTGGGGGGAGGGGAGCACAGATACGCAGTATTTT.

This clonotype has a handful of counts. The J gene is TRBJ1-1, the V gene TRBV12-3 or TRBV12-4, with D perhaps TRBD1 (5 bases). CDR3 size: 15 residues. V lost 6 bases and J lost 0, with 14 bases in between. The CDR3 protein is CASSSPRGLNTEAFF. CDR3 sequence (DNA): TGTGCCAGCAGCTCGCCTAGGGGACTGAACACTGAAGCTTTCTTT.

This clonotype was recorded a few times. CDR3: CASGSEPAGTEAFF. The CDR3 coding sequence is TGCGCCAGCGGATCGGAGCCCGCGGGAACTGAAGCTTTCTTT. V is TRBV5-1 and J is TRBJ1-1; D gene unclear. Germline assignment: CDR1 SGHRS and CDR2 YFSETQ. CDR3 length: 14 amino acids. V dropped 7 bases and J dropped 5 bases, with 18 bases sitting between them.

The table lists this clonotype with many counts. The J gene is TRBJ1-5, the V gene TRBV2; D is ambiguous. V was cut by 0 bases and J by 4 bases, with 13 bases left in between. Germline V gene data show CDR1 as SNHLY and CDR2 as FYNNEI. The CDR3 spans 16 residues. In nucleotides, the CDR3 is TGTGCCAGCAGTGAAGCGCTTGGTGAAGGTAATCAGCCCCAGCATTTT. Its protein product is CASSEALGEGNQPQHF.

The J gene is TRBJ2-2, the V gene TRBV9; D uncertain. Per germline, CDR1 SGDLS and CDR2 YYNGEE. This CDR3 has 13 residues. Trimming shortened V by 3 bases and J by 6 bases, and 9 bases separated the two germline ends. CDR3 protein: CASSAATSGELFF. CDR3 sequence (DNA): TGTGCCAGCAGCGCCGCGACGTCCGGGGAGCTGTTTTTT.

CDR3 loop: CASSLDWTEGSTPLHF. The DNA for the CDR3 is TGTGCCAGCAGTTTAGATTGGACAGAAGGATCCACACCCCTCCACTTT. V is TRBV27 and J is TRBJ1-6, with D possibly matching TRBD1 (6 bases). In germline, CDR1 is MNHEY, CDR2 SMNVEV (reference sequence). The CDR3 runs 16 residues. Trimming removed 2 bases at V and 11 bases at J, with 19 bases between.

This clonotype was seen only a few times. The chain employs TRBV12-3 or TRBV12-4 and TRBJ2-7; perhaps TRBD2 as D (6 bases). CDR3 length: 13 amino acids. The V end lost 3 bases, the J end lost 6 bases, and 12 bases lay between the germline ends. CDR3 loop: CASSFRVGGEQYF. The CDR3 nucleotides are TGTGCCAGCAGTTTCCGGGTGGGAGGCGAGCAGTACTTC.

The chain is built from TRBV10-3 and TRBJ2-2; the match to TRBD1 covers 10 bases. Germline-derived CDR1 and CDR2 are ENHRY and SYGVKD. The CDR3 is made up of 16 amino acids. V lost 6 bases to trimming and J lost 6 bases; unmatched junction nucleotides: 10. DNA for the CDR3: TGTGCCATCAGGCCGGGACAGGGGTCTTTTCCCGGGGAGCTGTTTTTT. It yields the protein CAIRPGQGSFPGELFF.

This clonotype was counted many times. The CDR3 loop reads CASQVGANTEAFF. The CDR3 coding sequence is TGTGCCAGCCAGGTTGGGGCTAACACTGAAGCTTTCTTT. This chain uses TRBV19 with TRBJ1-1; D is possibly TRBD1 (5 bases). Germline CDR1 and CDR2: LNHDA and SQIVND (reference sequence). V was shortened by 9 bases and J by 2 bases, with 13 bases between the two germline ends. The CDR3 is 13 residues long.

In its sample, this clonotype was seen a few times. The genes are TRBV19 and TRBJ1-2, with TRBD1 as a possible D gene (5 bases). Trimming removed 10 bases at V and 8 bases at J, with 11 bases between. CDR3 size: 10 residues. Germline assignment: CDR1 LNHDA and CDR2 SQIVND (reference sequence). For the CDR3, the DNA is TGTGCCAAACCAAGGGGAGGCTACACCTTC. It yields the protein CAKPRGGYTF.

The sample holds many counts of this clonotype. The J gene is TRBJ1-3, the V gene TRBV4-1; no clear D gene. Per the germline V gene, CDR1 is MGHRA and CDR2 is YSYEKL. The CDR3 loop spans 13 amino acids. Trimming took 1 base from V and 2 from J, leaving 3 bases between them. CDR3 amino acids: CASSQAAGNTIYF. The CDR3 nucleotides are TGCGCCAGCAGCCAAGCCGCTGGAAACACCATATATTTT.

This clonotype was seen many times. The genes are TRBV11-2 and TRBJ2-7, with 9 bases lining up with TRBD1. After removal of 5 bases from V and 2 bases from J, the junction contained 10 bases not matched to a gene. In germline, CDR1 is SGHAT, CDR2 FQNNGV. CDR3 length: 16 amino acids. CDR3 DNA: TGTGCCAGCAGCCCCCTGGGACAGGGTAAAACCTACGAGCAGTACTTC. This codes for CASSPLGQGKTYEQYF.

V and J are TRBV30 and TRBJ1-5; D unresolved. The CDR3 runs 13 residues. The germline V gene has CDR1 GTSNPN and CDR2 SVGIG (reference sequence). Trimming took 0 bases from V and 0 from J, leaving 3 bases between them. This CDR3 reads CAWSVNSNQPQHF. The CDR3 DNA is TGTGCCTGGAGTGTAAATAGCAATCAGCCCCAGCATTTT.

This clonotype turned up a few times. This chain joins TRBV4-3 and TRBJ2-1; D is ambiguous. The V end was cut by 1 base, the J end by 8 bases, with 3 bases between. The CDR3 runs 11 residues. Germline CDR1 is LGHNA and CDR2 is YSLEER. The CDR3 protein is CASSQGDEQFF. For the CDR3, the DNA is TGCGCCAGCAGCCAAGGCGATGAGCAGTTCTTC.

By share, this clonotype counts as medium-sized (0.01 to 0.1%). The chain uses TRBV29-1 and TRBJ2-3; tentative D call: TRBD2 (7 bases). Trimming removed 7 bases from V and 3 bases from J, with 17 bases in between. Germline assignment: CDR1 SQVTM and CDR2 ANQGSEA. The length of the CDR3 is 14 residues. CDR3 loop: CSGEGGDGTDTQYF. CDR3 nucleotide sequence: TGCAGCGGGGAAGGGGGGGATGGGACAGATACGCAGTATTTT.

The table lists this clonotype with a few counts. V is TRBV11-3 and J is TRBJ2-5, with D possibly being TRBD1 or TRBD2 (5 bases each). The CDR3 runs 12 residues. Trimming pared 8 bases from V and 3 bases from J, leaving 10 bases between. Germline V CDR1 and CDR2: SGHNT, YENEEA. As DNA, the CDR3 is TGTGCCAGCGGCCTGGGGGAAGAGACCCAGTACTTC. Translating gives CASGLGEETQYF.

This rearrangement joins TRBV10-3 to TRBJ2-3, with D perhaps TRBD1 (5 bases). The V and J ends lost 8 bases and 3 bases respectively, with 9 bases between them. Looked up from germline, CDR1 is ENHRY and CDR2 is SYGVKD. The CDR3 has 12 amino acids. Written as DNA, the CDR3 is TGTGCCATCGGCAGGGTGACAGATACGCAGTATTTT. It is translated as CAIGRVTDTQYF.

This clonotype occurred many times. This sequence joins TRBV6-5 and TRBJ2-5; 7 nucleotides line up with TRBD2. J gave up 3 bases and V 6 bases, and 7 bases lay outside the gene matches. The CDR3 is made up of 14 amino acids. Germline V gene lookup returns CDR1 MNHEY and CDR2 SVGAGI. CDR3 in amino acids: CASRGRSGEETQYF. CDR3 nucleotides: TGTGCCAGCAGGGGACGGAGCGGGGAAGAGACCCAGTACTTC.

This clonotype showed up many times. The CDR3 sequence is CASSPSQGDSPLHF. The DNA for the CDR3 is TGTGCCAGCTCACCCTCGCAGGGAGATTCACCCCTCCACTTT. The chain uses TRBV18 and TRBJ1-6; possibly TRBD1 for D (5 bases). The CDR3 contains 14 residues. Germline V CDR1 and CDR2: KGHSH, LQKENI. Trimming cost V 3 bases and J 8 bases, with 11 bases left between them.